This T cell receptor beta chain appears in the sequencing data of a study of T cells after yellow fever vaccination. The CDR3 covers 15 residues. From germline, CDR1 is SGDLS and CDR2 YYNGEE. Trimming took 0 bases from V and 4 from J, leaving 12 bases between them. As TCR cDNA was made by 5'RACE template switching, a universal primer site and UMIs were added. TCRdb re-called the 5' RACE reads through MiXCR, storing one row per CDR3 protein. This sample carries just over 300,000 distinct CDR3 sequences, roughly 3.5% of them seen once, and the ten largest clones take about 20%. This clonotype has ten or more counts.

The source material was PBMCs, sampled on the day of the yellow fever booster vaccination. The chain recombines TRBV9 with TRBJ2-3; possible D gene TRBD1, 7 bases. The sequence was collected from a man aged 18 to 30 who received the YFV17D yellow fever vaccine. CDR3 sequence reads: CASSVATGEADTQYF. CDR3 coding DNA: TGTGCCAGCAGCGTAGCAACAGGGGAGGCAGATACGCAGTATTTT.